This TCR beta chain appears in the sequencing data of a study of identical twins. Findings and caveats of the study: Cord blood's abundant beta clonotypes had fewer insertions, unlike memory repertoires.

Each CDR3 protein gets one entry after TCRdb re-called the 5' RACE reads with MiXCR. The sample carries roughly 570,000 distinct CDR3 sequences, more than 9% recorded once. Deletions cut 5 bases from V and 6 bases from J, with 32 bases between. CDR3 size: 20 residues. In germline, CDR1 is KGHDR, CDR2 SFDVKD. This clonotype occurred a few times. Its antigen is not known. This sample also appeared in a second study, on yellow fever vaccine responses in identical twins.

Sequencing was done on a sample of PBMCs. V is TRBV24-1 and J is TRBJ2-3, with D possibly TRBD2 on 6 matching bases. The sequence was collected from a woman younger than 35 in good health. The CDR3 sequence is CATSGPGSGVGGPSLDTQYF. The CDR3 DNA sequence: TGTGCCACCAGTGGTCCGGGGTCGGGAGTGGGGGGTCCGTCGTTGGATACGCAGTATTTT.